This TCR beta chain is from a study of PD-1 blockade in classical Hodgkin lymphoma. This clone has a single count. The antigen is not known. Whole-study results and caveats: Complete responders possessed baseline diversity comparable to newly diagnosed patients. TCR diversity at baseline was reported to be reduced in newly diagnosed patients relative to healthy donors.

The time point is: cycle 4 day 1 (C4D1), after more than five weeks of nivolumab. Brentuximab vedotin exposure varied among the patients, all of whom had relapsed after autologous stem cell transplantation. Patients' outcomes at their best amounted to complete response, partial response or progressive disease. TCRdb keeps only in-frame clones here, not all; method: immunoSEQ multiplex PCR. The table includes roughly 20,000 clones, 70% to 75% detected once. The CDR3 loop spans 14 amino acids. Germline V lookup: CDR1 SGHNT, CDR2 YENEEA. V lost 2 bases and J lost 5, with 9 bases in between. The gene calls are TRBV11-3 and TRBJ2-2, with unresolved D. The input for sequencing was peripheral blood mononuclear cells (PBMCs), taken before the fourth cycle of nivolumab. The TCR sequence derives from a human donor with classical Hodgkin lymphoma. The CDR3 nucleotides are TGTGCCAGCAGCTTAAACAGTCCGACCGGGGAGCTGTTTTTT. As protein: CASSLNSPTGELFF.